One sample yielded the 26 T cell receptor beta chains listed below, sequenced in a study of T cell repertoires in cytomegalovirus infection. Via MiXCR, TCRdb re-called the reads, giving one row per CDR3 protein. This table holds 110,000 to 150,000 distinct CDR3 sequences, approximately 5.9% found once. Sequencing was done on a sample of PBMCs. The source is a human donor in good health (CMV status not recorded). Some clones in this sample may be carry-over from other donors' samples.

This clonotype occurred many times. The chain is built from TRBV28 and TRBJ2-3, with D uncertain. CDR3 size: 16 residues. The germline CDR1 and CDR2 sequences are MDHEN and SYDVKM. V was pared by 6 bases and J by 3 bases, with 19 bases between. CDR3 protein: CASSQRAVRVTDTQYF. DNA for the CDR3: TGTGCCAGCAGCCAAAGGGCCGTGAGAGTTACAGATACGCAGTATTTT.

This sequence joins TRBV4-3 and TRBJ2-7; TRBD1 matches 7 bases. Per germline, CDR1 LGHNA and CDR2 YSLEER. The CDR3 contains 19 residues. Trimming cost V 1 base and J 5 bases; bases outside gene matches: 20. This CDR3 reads CASSQAGSFWRQGHNEQYF. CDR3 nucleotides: TGCGCCAGCAGCCAAGCTGGGTCGTTTTGGCGACAGGGACACAACGAGCAGTACTTC.

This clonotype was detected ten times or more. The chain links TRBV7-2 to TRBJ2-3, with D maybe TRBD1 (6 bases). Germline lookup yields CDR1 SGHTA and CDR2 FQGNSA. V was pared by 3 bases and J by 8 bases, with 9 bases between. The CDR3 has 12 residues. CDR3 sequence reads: CASSLRGGTQYF. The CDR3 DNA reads TGTGCCAGCAGCTTGAGAGGGGGTACGCAGTATTTT.

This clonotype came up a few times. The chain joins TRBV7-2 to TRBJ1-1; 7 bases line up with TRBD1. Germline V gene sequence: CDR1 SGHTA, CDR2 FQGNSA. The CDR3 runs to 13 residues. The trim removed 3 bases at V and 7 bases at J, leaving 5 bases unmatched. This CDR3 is CASSFGTAYEAFF. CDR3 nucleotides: TGTGCCAGCAGCTTTGGGACAGCCTATGAAGCTTTCTTT.

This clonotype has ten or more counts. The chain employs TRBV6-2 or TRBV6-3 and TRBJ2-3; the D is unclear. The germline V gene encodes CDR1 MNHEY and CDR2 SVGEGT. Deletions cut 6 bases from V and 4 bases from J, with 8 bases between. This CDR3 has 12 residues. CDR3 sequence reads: CASRNGADTQYF. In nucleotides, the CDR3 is TGTGCCAGCAGAAATGGAGCAGATACGCAGTATTTT.

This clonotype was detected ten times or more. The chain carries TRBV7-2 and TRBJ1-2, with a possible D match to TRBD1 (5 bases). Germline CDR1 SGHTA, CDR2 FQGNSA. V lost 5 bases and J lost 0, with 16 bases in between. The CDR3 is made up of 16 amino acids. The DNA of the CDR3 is TGTGCCAGCAGCCCCGGACACACCGACCCTAACTATGGCTACACCTTC. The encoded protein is CASSPGHTDPNYGYTF.

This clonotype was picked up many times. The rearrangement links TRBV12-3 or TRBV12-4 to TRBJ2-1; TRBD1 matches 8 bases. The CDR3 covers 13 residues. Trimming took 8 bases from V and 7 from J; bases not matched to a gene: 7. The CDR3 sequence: CASRRTGPNEQFF. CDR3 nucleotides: TGTGCCAGCCGAAGGACAGGGCCAAATGAGCAGTTCTTC.

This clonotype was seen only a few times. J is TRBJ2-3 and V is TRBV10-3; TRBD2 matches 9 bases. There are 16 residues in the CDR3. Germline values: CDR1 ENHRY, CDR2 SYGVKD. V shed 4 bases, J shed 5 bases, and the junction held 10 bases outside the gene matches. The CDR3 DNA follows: TGTGCCATCAGTGGAGGCGAGGGACTAGCTGGAGATACGCAGTATTTT. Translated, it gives CAISGGEGLAGDTQYF.

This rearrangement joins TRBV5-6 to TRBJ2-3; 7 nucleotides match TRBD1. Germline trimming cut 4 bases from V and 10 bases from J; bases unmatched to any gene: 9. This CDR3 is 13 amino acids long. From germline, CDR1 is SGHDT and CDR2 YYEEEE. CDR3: CASSATGQSAQYF. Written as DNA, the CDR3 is TGTGCCAGCAGCGCGACAGGGCAGAGCGCGCAGTATTTT.

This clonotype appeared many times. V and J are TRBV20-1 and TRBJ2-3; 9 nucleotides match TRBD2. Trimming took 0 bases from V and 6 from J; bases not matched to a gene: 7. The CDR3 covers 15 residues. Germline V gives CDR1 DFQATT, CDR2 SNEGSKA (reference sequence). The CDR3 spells CSAREGGGAKDTQYF. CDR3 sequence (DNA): TGCAGTGCTAGAGAGGGCGGGGGGGCCAAGGATACGCAGTATTTT.

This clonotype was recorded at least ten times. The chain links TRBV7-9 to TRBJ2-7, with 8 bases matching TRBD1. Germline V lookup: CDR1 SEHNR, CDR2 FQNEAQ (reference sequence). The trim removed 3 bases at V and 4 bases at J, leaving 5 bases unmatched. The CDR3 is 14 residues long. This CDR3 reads CASSFGQGGYEQYF. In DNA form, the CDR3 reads TGTGCCAGCAGCTTTGGACAGGGAGGATACGAGCAGTACTTC.

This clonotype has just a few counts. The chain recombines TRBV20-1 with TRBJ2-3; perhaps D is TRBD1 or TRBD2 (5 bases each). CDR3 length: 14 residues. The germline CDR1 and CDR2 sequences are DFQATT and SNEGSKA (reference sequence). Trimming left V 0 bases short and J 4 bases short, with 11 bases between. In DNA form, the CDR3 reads TGCAGTGCTAGAGAGGGGACCTACTCAGATACGCAGTATTTT. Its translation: CSAREGTYSDTQYF.

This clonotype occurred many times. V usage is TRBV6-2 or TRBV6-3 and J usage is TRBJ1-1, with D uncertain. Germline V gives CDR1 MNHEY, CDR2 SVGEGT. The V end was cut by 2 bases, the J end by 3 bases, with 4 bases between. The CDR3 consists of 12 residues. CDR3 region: CASSYGYTEAFF. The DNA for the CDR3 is TGTGCCAGCAGTTACGGGTACACTGAAGCTTTCTTT.

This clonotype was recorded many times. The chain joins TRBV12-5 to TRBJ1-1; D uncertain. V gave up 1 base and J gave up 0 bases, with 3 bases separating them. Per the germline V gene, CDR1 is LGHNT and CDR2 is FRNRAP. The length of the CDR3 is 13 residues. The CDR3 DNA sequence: TGTGCTAGTGGTTTGGAATTGAACACTGAAGCTTTCTTT. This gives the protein CASGLELNTEAFF.

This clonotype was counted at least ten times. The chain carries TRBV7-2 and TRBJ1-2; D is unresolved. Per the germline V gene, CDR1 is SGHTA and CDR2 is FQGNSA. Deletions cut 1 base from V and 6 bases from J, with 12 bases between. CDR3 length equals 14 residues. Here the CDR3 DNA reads TGTGCCAGCAGCTTAGGAAGCCAGGTCAATGGCTACACCTTC. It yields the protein CASSLGSQVNGYTF.

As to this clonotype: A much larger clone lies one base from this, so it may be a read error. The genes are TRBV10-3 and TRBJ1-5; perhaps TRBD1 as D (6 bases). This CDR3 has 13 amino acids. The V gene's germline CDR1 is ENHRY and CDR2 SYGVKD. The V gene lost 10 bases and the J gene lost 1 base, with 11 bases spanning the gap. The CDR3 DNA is TGTGCCAACAGACAGGCCAGCAATCAGCCCCAGCATTTT. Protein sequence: CANRQASNQPQHF.

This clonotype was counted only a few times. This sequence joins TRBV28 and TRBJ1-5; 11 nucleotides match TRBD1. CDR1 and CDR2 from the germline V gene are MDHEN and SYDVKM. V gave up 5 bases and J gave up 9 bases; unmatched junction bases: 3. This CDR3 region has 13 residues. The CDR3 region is CASSGGTGGPQHF. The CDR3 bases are TGTGCCAGCAGTGGGGGGACAGGGGGGCCCCAGCATTTT.

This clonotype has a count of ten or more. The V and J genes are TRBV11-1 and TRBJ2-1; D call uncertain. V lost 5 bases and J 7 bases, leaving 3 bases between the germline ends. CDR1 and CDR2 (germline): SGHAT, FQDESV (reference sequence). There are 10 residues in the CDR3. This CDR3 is CASSGNEQFF. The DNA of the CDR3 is TGTGCCAGCAGCGGAAATGAGCAGTTCTTC.

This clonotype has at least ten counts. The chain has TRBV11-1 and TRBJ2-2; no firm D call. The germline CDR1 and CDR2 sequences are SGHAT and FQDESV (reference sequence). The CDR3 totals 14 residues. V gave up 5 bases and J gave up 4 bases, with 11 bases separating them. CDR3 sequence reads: CASSRSGATGELFF. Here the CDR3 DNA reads TGTGCCAGCAGCCGGTCCGGCGCCACCGGGGAGCTGTTTTTT.

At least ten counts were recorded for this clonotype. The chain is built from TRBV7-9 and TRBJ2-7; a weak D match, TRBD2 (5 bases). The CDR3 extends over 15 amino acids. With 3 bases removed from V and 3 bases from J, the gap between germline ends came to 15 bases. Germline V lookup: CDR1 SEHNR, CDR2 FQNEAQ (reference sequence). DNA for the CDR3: TGTGCCAGCAGCTTGAAAGAGGGATTCGGCTACGAGCAGTACTTC. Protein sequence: CASSLKEGFGYEQYF. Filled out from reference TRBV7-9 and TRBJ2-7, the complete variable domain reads DTGVSQNPRHKITKRGQNVTFRCDPISEHNRLYWYRQTLGQGPEFLTYFQNEAQLEKSRLLSDRFSAERPKGSFSTLEIQRTEQGDSAMYLCASSLKEGFGYEQYFGPGTRLTVT.

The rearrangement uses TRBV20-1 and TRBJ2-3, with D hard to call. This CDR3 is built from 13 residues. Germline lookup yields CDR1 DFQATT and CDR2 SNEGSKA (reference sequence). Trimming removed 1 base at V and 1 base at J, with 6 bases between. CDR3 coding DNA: TGCAGTGCTAGAGCCTATGGCACAGATACGCAGTATTTT. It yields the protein CSARAYGTDTQYF.

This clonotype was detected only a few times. CDR3 residues: CSALGGFPYNEQFF. DNA of the CDR3: TGCAGTGCTCTGGGGGGGTTTCCGTACAATGAGCAGTTCTTC. The J gene is TRBJ2-1, the V gene TRBV20-1; 7 bases match TRBD2. Germline V gene lookup returns CDR1 DFQATT and CDR2 SNEGSKA (reference sequence). This CDR3 has 14 residues. V gave up 5 bases and J gave up 4 bases; unmatched junction bases: 8.

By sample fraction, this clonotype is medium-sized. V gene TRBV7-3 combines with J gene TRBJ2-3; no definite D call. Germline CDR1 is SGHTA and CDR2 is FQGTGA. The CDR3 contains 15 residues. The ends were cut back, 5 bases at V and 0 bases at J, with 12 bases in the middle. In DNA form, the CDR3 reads TGTGCCAGCAGCCCCTTACATTCTAGCACAGATACGCAGTATTTT. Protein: CASSPLHSSTDTQYF. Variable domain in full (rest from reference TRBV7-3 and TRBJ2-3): GAGVSQTPSNKVTEKGKYVELRCDPISGHTALYWYRQSLGQGPEFLIYFQGTGAADDSGLPNDRFFAVRPEGSVSTLKIQRTERGDSAVYLCASSPLHSSTDTQYFGPGTRLTVL.

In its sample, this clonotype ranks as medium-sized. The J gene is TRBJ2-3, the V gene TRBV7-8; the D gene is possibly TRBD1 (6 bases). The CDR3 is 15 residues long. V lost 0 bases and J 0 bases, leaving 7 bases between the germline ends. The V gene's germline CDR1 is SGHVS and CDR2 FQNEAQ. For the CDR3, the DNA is TGTGCCAGCAGCTTAGCGGGGGCTAGCACAGATACGCAGTATTTT. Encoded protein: CASSLAGASTDTQYF.

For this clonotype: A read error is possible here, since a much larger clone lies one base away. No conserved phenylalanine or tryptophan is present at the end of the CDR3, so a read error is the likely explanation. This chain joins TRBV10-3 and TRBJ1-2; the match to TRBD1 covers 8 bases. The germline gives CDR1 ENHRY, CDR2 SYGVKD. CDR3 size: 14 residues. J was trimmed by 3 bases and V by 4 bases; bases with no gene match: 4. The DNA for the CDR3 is TGTGCCATCAGTGGGGCGACAGGGGACTATGGCTACACCTTG. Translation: CAISGATGDYGYTL.

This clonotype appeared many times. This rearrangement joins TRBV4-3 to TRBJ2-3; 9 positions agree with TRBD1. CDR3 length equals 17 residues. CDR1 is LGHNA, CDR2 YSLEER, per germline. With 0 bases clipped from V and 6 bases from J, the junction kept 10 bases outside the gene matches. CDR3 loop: CASSQEGIGGTGDTQYF. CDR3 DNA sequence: TGCGCCAGCAGCCAAGAGGGAATCGGGGGGACAGGGGATACGCAGTATTTT.